Below, 20 T cell receptor beta chains from the same sample are listed, as sequenced in a study of cytomegalovirus exposure and HLA in healthy donors. 60 Vbeta and 13 Jbeta primers were used in PCR. Here immunoSEQ multiplex PCR was the method, and the copy in TCRdb shows in-frame clones only, minus some. The data show roughly 150,000 clones, with about three quarters seen just once and over 9.5% held by the top ten. The specimen sequenced was PBMCs. The receptors were sampled from a man in his thirties or forties in good health and CMV-seropositive.

The chain joins TRBV2 to TRBJ1-5, with D possibly being TRBD1 (5 bases). Germline V gene data show CDR1 as SNHLY and CDR2 as FYNNEI. The V gene lost 5 bases and the J gene lost 3 bases, with 14 bases spanning the gap. The CDR3 has 15 amino acids. CDR3 bases: TGTGCCAGCAGTCAGGCGACAGTATACAATCAGCCCCAGCATTTT. Translating it yields CASSQATVYNQPQHF.

The V gene is TRBV9, the J gene TRBJ2-3, with 7 nucleotides matching TRBD1. This CDR3 comprises 15 residues. The germline V gene encodes CDR1 SGDLS and CDR2 YYNGEE. J was trimmed by 4 bases and V by 3 bases; bases with no gene match: 8. Here the CDR3 DNA reads TGTGCCAGCAGCGAACAGGGGAATGTTGCAGATACGCAGTATTTT. This sequence encodes CASSEQGNVADTQYF.

The chain links TRBV4-1 to TRBJ2-7, with 11 nucleotides matching TRBD1. Germline values: CDR1 MGHRA, CDR2 YSYEKL. This CDR3 comprises 16 residues. V lost 3 bases and J lost 2; bases outside the gene matches: 6. The CDR3 sequence is CASSHKPGQGAYEQYF. In DNA, the CDR3 is TGCGCCAGCAGCCATAAACCGGGACAGGGGGCCTACGAGCAGTACTTC.

V usage is TRBV30 and J usage is TRBJ2-7; D perhaps matches TRBD2 (5 bases). CDR3 length: 14 amino acids. Between the trimmed V and J ends, which lost 3 bases and 7 bases, there was a span of 19 bases. In germline, CDR1 is GTSNPN, CDR2 SVGIG (reference sequence). CDR3 bases: TGTGCCTGGAGACCATCCTACGGGCGAGGGGAGCAGTACTTC. It encodes CAWRPSYGRGEQYF.

This clone appeared a few times. The chain employs TRBV6-1 and TRBJ2-7; TRBD1 agrees at 10 bases. Germline V CDR1 and CDR2: MNHNS, SASEGT. V was pared by 8 bases and J by 3 bases, with 10 bases of the junction left unmatched. This CDR3 is 15 amino acids long. The DNA for the CDR3 is TGTGCCAGCTGCCCCGGGACAGGGGTGATCTACGAGCAGTACTTC. This translates into CASCPGTGVIYEQYF.

In its sample, this clone was seen a few times. The chain links TRBV7-7 to TRBJ2-1, with D possibly being TRBD1 (6 bases). The CDR3 is 12 residues long. Trimming removed 4 bases at V and 14 bases at J, with 15 bases between. Germline CDR1 reads SSHAT; CDR2 reads FNYEAQ (reference sequence). The CDR3 protein is CASSSQTGLKFF. CDR3 nucleotide sequence: TGTGCCAGCAGCTCTCAGACAGGTCTTAAGTTCTTC.

This clone was detected a few times. The V and J genes are TRBV25-1 and TRBJ2-7; no firm D call. The CDR3 extends over 12 amino acids. Germline CDR1 reads MGHDK; CDR2 reads SYGVNS. Trimming shortened V by 1 base and J by 5 bases, and 6 bases separated the two germline ends. The CDR3 loop is CASSESPNEQYF. As DNA, the CDR3 is TGTGCCAGCAGTGAATCCCCCAACGAGCAGTACTTC.

This clone came up once. CDR3 sequence (DNA): TGTGCCAGTAGGGTGAGAGACAGGGACCATGGCTACACCTTC. Protein: CASRVRDRDHGYTF. This chain connects TRBV19 to TRBJ1-2, with 7 bases matching TRBD1. J lost 6 bases, V lost 6 bases, and 10 bases had no gene match. The CDR3 length is 14 residues. Germline V CDR1 and CDR2: LNHDA, SQIVND (reference sequence).

This clone showed up just a few times. This chain links TRBV9 with TRBJ2-1; the D gene is possibly TRBD2 (5 bases). This CDR3 contains 13 residues. Germline CDR1 is SGDLS and CDR2 is YYNGEE. The V and J ends lost 4 bases and 8 bases respectively, with 13 bases between them. The CDR3 region is CASSPGGGHEQFF. The DNA of the CDR3 is TGTGCCAGCAGCCCCGGAGGCGGGCATGAGCAGTTCTTC. Using reference TRBV9 and TRBJ2-1 for the parts outside the CDR3, the full variable domain is DSGVTQTPKHLITATGQRVTLRCSPRSGDLSVYWYQQSLDQGLQFLIQYYNGEERAKGNILERFSAQQFPDLHSELNLSSLELGDSALYFCASSPGGGHEQFFGPGTRLTVL.

V is TRBV10-3 and J is TRBJ1-1; D is uncertain. The CDR3 consists of 16 residues. The V gene's germline CDR1 is ENHRY and CDR2 SYGVKD. V dropped 7 bases and J dropped 5 bases, with 23 bases sitting between them. In nucleotides, the CDR3 is TGTGCCATCAAGGAGGCGGGTGTGTACCGAGGGACTGAAGCTTTCTTT. Translating gives CAIKEAGVYRGTEAFF.

In nucleotides, the CDR3 is TGCGCCAGCAGCTTGGCCCCGGGAGTAGAGACCCAGTACTTC. Its protein product is CASSLAPGVETQYF. The rearrangement joins TRBV5-1 to TRBJ2-5, with TRBD2 as a possible D gene (6 bases). Looked up from germline, CDR1 is SGHRS and CDR2 is YFSETQ. The CDR3 is 14 residues long. V lost 0 bases and J 4 bases, leaving 10 bases between the germline ends.

This chain uses TRBV29-1 with TRBJ2-7; no firm D call. V dropped 4 bases and J dropped 2 bases, with 3 bases sitting between them. The V gene's germline CDR1 is SQVTM and CDR2 ANQGSEA. The length of the CDR3 is 10 residues. The CDR3: CSVAAYEQYF. The CDR3 coding sequence is TGCAGCGTTGCCGCCTACGAGCAGTACTTC.

The genes are TRBV19 and TRBJ2-7, with a tentative D call TRBD1 (6 bases). The CDR3 is 17 residues long. V shed 5 bases and J shed 3 bases, with 23 bases lying between them. Germline V gene lookup returns CDR1 LNHDA and CDR2 SQIVND (reference sequence). In DNA, the CDR3 is TGTGCCAGTAGTGTGATTGGGATGGGACAAAGACTCTACGAGCAGTACTTC. As protein: CASSVIGMGQRLYEQYF.

A few counts support this clone. The gene calls are TRBV2 and TRBJ2-1; 15 positions match TRBD2. CDR1 is SNHLY and CDR2 is FYNNEI in the germline V gene. V shed 5 bases, J shed 5 bases, and the junction held 4 bases outside the gene matches. CDR3 length: 16 residues. The DNA of the CDR3 is TGTGCCAGCAGTAGCGGGACTAGCGGGAGGAACAATGAGCAGTTCTTC. Protein sequence: CASSSGTSGRNNEQFF.

This chain's CDR3 is CASSQPHSTQYF. CDR3 nucleotide sequence: TGCGCCAGCAGCCAACCCCATTCGACCCAGTACTTC. The chain is built from TRBV4-1 and TRBJ2-5, with D unresolved. V dropped 2 bases and J dropped 7 bases, with 8 bases sitting between them. This CDR3 spans 12 amino acids. Germline V gene data show CDR1 as MGHRA and CDR2 as YSYEKL.

The chain uses TRBV12-2 and TRBJ1-5. TRBV12-2 is a recognized pseudogene. The CDR3 spans 16 residues. CDR3 region: CASRLEAGGGLRPQHF. DNA of the CDR3: TGTGCAAGTCGCTTAGAGGCAGGCGGAGGTTTACGGCCCCAGCATTTT.

This clone was found a few times. The chain joins TRBV12-5 to TRBJ2-5; 8 positions agree with TRBD1. This CDR3 is built from 21 residues. Per the germline V gene, CDR1 is LGHNT and CDR2 is FRNRAP. The V segment lost 4 bases and the J segment 5 bases; nucleotides outside the gene matches: 27. The CDR3 DNA sequence: TGTGCTAGTGGTTCCCTCCCCGGACAGGGAGAAGCGGATCCCTGGTGGGAGACCCAGTACTTC. This translates into CASGSLPGQGEADPWWETQYF.

This chain joins TRBV29-1 and TRBJ2-2; TRBD2 agrees at 12 bases. V gave up 4 bases and J gave up 3 bases; unmatched junction bases: 0. CDR1 and CDR2 from the germline V gene are SQVTM and ANQGSEA. The CDR3 has 14 amino acids. The CDR3 region is CSVGTSGDTGELFF. The CDR3 DNA sequence: TGCAGCGTTGGGACTAGCGGGGACACCGGGGAGCTGTTTTTT.

The J gene is TRBJ2-3, the V gene TRBV19, with TRBD2 as a possible D gene (5 bases). The CDR3 is 14 residues long. V lost 6 bases to trimming and J lost 0 bases, with 10 bases between them. Germline V gives CDR1 LNHDA, CDR2 SQIVND (reference sequence). CDR3 sequence: CASSEGGSTDTQYF. The CDR3 DNA follows: TGTGCCAGTAGCGAGGGTGGGAGCACAGATACGCAGTATTTT.

V is TRBV28 and J is TRBJ1-1, with TRBD1 matching 7 bases. J gave up 0 bases and V 8 bases, and 9 bases lay outside the gene matches. CDR1 and CDR2 (germline): MDHEN, SYDVKM. The CDR3 totals 15 residues. CDR3 region: CASQKAGQMNTEAFF. For the CDR3, the DNA is TGTGCCAGCCAAAAGGCGGGACAGATGAACACTGAAGCTTTCTTT.